This TCR beta chain comes out of a study of T cells expressing NK-cell markers. Template switching by 5'RACE with UMIs generated the TCR beta cDNA. TCRdb reprocessed the 5' RACE reads; each CDR3 protein has one entry and no DNA is given. This repertoire comprises 350,000 to 400,000 distinct CDR3 sequences; its ten largest clones make up roughly 10%. The germline gives CDR1 KGHDR, CDR2 SFDVKD. The CDR3 totals 15 residues. Sequenced: blood T cells: a sorted CD56 or NKG2C T cell subset, CD4+ or CD8+ T cells, or bulk PBMC T cells (not recorded which). The sequence derives from a woman aged 50 to 65 in good health. The chain has TRBV24-1 and TRBJ2-5; there is no DNA to check the TCRdb D call of TRBD2. This CDR3 is CATSDQGLRTETQYF.